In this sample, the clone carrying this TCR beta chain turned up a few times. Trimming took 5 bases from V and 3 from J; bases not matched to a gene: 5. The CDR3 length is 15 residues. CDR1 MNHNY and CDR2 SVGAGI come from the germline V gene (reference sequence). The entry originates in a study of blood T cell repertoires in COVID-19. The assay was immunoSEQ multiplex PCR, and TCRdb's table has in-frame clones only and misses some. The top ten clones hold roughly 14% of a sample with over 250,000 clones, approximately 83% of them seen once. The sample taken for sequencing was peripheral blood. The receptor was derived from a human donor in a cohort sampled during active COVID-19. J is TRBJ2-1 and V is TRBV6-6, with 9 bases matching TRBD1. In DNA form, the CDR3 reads TGTGCCAGCAGTCCTGGGGACAGGGACTACAATGAGCAGTTCTTC. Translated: CASSPGDRDYNEQFF.